This T cell receptor beta chain stems from a study of shared clonotypes between healthy human individuals. Germline V lookup: CDR1 SGHAT, CDR2 FQNNGV. The CDR3 runs 16 residues. V shed 2 bases and J shed 4 bases, with 12 bases lying between them. Assay used: immunoSEQ multiplex PCR; TCRdb lists only in-frame clones, some missing. The sample lists 2,100,000 or so clones, approximately 95% occurring once. The receptor's source is a man between 18 and 29 years old in good health. The V call is TRBV11-2, the J call TRBJ2-6; D is unclear. Input material: naive CD4+ T cells sorted from blood. Subset meaning: CD45RA+ positively selected. The CDR3 coding sequence is TGTGCCAGCAGCTTAAGTTGGTCCGGAGGGGCCAACGTCCTGACTTTC. It translates to CASSLSWSGGANVLTF.